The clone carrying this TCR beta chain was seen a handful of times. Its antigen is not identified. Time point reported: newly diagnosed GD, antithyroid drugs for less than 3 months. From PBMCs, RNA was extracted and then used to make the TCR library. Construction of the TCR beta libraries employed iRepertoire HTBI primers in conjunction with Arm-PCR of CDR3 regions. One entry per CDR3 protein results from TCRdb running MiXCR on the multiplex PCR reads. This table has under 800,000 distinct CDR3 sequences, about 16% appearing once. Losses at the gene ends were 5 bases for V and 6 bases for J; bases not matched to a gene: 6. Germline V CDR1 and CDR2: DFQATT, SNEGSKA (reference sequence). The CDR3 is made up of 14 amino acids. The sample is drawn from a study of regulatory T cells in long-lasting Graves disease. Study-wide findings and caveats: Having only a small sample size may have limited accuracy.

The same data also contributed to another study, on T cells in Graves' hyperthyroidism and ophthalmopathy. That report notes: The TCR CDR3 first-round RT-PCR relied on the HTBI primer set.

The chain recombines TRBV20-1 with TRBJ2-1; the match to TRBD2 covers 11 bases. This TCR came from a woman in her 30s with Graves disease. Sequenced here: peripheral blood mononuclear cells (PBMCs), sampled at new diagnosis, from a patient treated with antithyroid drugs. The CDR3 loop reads CSAPIAGGFNEQFF. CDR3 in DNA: TGCAGTGCTCCAATAGCGGGAGGGTTCAATGAGCAGTTCTTC.